The 20 T cell receptor beta chains below all came from one sample that was sequenced in a study of CD8 T cells in Susac syndrome. Reverse transcription of roughly 0.45 to 1 ug RNA used random hexamers. Each CDR3 protein is one row after TCRdb ran MiXCR on the immunoSEQ multiplex PCR reads. The sample records 350,000 to 550,000 distinct CDR3 sequences, around 85% being singletons. The material sequenced was CD8+ T cells from PBMCs. The receptors originated from a human donor with multiple sclerosis.

The CDR3, as DNA: TGTGCCAGCAGCCAGACAGGGGGCTCTGGGGCCAACGTCCTGACTTTC. It codes for CASSQTGGSGANVLTF. This chain connects TRBV3-1 to TRBJ2-6; 9 bases align to TRBD1. The trim removed 3 bases at V and 0 bases at J, leaving 0 bases unmatched. Germline CDR1 reads LGHDT; CDR2 reads YNNKEL (reference sequence). CDR3 size: 16 residues.

The chain couples TRBV7-9 to TRBJ1-2; D gene uncertain. Germline values: CDR1 SEHNR, CDR2 FQNEAQ (reference sequence). The CDR3 spans 12 residues. Trimming shortened V by 6 bases and J by 11 bases, and 16 bases separated the two germline ends. CDR3 sequence: CASRQSSAQYTF. CDR3 bases: TGTGCCAGCAGACAATCATCCGCCCAGTACACCTTC.

The chain couples TRBV27 to TRBJ2-7; TRBD1 aligns across 9 bases. Germline values: CDR1 MNHEY, CDR2 SMNVEV (reference sequence). There are 15 residues in the CDR3. V lost 6 bases, J lost 7 bases, and 13 bases stayed unmatched. The CDR3: CASSHSPGQGEEQYF. CDR3 nucleotides: TGTGCCAGCAGCCATTCACCGGGACAGGGAGAAGAGCAGTACTTC.

The CDR3 here is CASSESWQPNNEQFF. The DNA of the CDR3 is TGCGCCAGCAGTGAGTCGTGGCAACCAAACAATGAGCAGTTCTTC. V and J are TRBV10-1 and TRBJ2-1; D not certain. The V end lost 0 bases, the J end lost 5 bases, and 11 bases lay between the germline ends. Germline CDR1 is WNHNN and CDR2 is SYGVQD (reference sequence). This CDR3 region has 15 residues.

Only a few counts were recorded for this clonotype. The V and J genes are TRBV6-5 and TRBJ2-7; TRBD2 matches 13 bases. CDR1 and CDR2 (germline): MNHEY, SVGAGI. The CDR3 length is 15 residues. The V gene end was trimmed by 8 bases and the J gene end by 1 base; junction bases not matched to a gene: 5. The CDR3 DNA is TGTGCCAGCGAAGGGACTAGCGGGAAGTCCTACGAGCAGTACTTC. Translated: CASEGTSGKSYEQYF.

The rearrangement joins TRBV5-6 to TRBJ1-5, with D uncertain. The germline gives CDR1 SGHDT, CDR2 YYEEEE. The CDR3 spans 13 residues. Trimming took off 0 bases at V and 4 bases at J, with 5 bases between the two ends. The CDR3: CASSLDANQPQHF. CDR3 nucleotides: TGTGCCAGCAGCTTGGATGCAAATCAGCCCCAGCATTTT.

This clonotype was seen only a few times. The chain has TRBV7-8 and TRBJ2-3, with 10 bases identical to TRBD2. V shed 5 bases and J 0 bases; nucleotides not matched to a gene: 2. There are 15 residues in the CDR3. Germline loops: CDR1 SGHVS, CDR2 FQNEAQ. The CDR3 coding sequence is TGTGCCAGCAGCGGGACTAGCGCCAGCACAGATACGCAGTATTTT. Translated, it gives CASSGTSASTDTQYF.

This clonotype showed up just a few times. Here the CDR3 reads CASSSLPGQEAFF. Written as DNA, the CDR3 is TGTGCCAGCAGTTCTCTACCGGGACAAGAAGCTTTCTTT. This chain uses TRBV6-5 with TRBJ1-1; weak D call: TRBD1 (6 bases). In germline, CDR1 is MNHEY, CDR2 SVGAGI. Trimming stripped 4 bases from V and 8 bases from J, with 14 bases between. The CDR3 has 13 amino acids.

Only a few counts were recorded for this clonotype. The V call is TRBV6-1, the J call TRBJ2-3; no reliable D call. The germline V and J ends were trimmed by 7 bases and 6 bases, with 14 bases remaining between them. The CDR3 is 13 residues long. In germline, CDR1 is MNHNS, CDR2 SASEGT. CDR3 protein: CASNFGFQDTQYF. The CDR3 region has the DNA TGTGCCAGCAACTTCGGGTTTCAGGATACGCAGTATTTT.

This clonotype has only one observation. The J gene is TRBJ1-2, the V gene TRBV4-1; 9 bases agree with TRBD1. V trimming: 3 bases; J trimming: 5 bases; junction bases outside the gene matches: 4. The CDR3 is 14 residues long. The V gene's germline CDR1 is MGHRA and CDR2 YSYEKL. CDR3 nucleotide sequence: TGCGCCAGCAGCCACGAGGGACAGGGATATGGCTACACCTTC. Encoded protein: CASSHEGQGYGYTF.

The CDR3 loop is CASSQGRSAGNNEQFF. In DNA, the CDR3 is TGTGCCAGCAGCCAAGGGCGTTCAGCGGGAAACAATGAGCAGTTCTTC. The chain is built from TRBV4-2 and TRBJ2-1; TRBD2 aligns across 7 bases. V lost 1 base, J lost 5 bases, and 8 bases stayed unmatched. The CDR3 has 16 residues. CDR1 is LGHNA and CDR2 is YNFKEQ in the germline V gene.

The chain recombines TRBV10-3 with TRBJ1-2; 7 bases are shared with TRBD1. The CDR3 spans 15 residues. Germline V gives CDR1 ENHRY, CDR2 SYGVKD. The trim removed 3 bases at V and 2 bases at J, leaving 6 bases unmatched. The CDR3 DNA is TGTGCCATCAGTGAATGGCAGGGGGGAAACTATGGCTACACCTTC. Amino acids: CAISEWQGGNYGYTF.

J is TRBJ2-3 and V is TRBV20-1; 7 bases line up with TRBD2. The V gene end was trimmed by 5 bases and the J gene end by 0 bases; junction bases not matched to a gene: 14. Germline CDR1 and CDR2: DFQATT and SNEGSKA (reference sequence). CDR3 length: 17 amino acids. CDR3 coding DNA: TGCAGTGCTTCGCTATTTGGGCAGCGGGGTAGCACAGATACGCAGTATTTT. It translates to CSASLFGQRGSTDTQYF.

This chain joins TRBV6-5 and TRBJ2-2; 9 nucleotides agree with TRBD1. Germline CDR1 MNHEY, CDR2 SVGAGI. The CDR3 extends over 13 amino acids. The CDR3 protein is CAVGTGRGGELFF. CDR3 sequence (DNA): TGTGCAGTTGGGACAGGGAGGGGCGGGGAGCTGTTTTTT.

V is TRBV12-3 or TRBV12-4 and J is TRBJ1-2, with unresolved D. This CDR3 contains 13 residues. Trimming left V 5 bases short and J 4 bases short, with 11 bases between. The DNA for the CDR3 is TGTGCCAGCAGTCCTTCAGATAGCTATGGCTACACCTTC. Amino acid sequence: CASSPSDSYGYTF.

Here the CDR3 reads CASSESWQIYNEQFF. In nucleotides, the CDR3 is TGTGCCAGCAGTGAGTCTTGGCAGATATACAATGAGCAGTTCTTC. This chain joins TRBV25-1 and TRBJ2-1; no clear D. CDR1 MGHDK and CDR2 SYGVNS come from the germline V gene. Trimming removed 3 bases at V and 4 bases at J, with 13 bases between. This CDR3 comprises 15 residues.

The rearrangement links TRBV9 to TRBJ2-2; TRBD1 agrees at 10 bases. With V trimmed by 1 base and J by 3 bases, 3 bases remained unmatched. Germline loops: CDR1 SGDLS, CDR2 YYNGEE. CDR3 length: 16 amino acids. CDR3 DNA sequence: TGTGCCAGCAGCGTACACGGGACAGGGGACACCGGGGAGCTGTTTTTT. Amino acids: CASSVHGTGDTGELFF.

This sequence joins TRBV4-1 and TRBJ2-2; D ambiguous. This CDR3 has 16 residues. The germline CDR1 and CDR2 sequences are MGHRA and YSYEKL. Trimming stripped 2 bases from V and 1 base from J, with 11 bases between. CDR3 protein: CASSQWAELNTGELFF. The CDR3 nucleotides are TGCGCCAGCAGCCAATGGGCAGAACTGAACACCGGGGAGCTGTTTTTT.

V gene TRBV4-1 combines with J gene TRBJ1-1; 8 nucleotides match TRBD1. CDR1 and CDR2 from the germline V gene are MGHRA and YSYEKL. The CDR3 contains 15 residues. V was clipped by 1 base and J by 4 bases; unmatched bases: 5. The CDR3 coding sequence is TGCGCCAGCAGCCAAGGCCCGACAGGGGTCACTGAAGCTTTCTTT. Translating it yields CASSQGPTGVTEAFF.

This chain connects TRBV6-5 to TRBJ2-1; TRBD2 aligns across 8 bases. CDR3 length equals 17 residues. Germline V gene data show CDR1 as MNHEY and CDR2 as SVGAGI. V was clipped by 0 bases and J by 4 bases; unmatched bases: 8. CDR3: CASSYSRAGELYNEQFF. CDR3 nucleotide sequence: TGTGCCAGCAGTTACTCTCGAGCGGGAGAATTATACAATGAGCAGTTCTTC.